A selection of T cell receptor beta chains follows, all from one sample in a study of OX40 agonist ivuxolimab in advanced cancers. TCRdb keeps only in-frame clones here, not all; method: immunoSEQ multiplex PCR. This table has 60,000 to 75,000 clones, around 81% appearing once. Source: CD4+ or CD8+ T cells sorted from blood, taken in a trial of the OX40 agonist ivuxolimab. These receptors all come from an adult with an advanced solid tumor such as melanoma, head and neck, liver or kidney cancer. Both conserved end residues are trimmed from each CDR3.

ASSSGFGTSLPYEQY | TRBV5-1 | 15 | TRBJ2-7
ASSGLHLVNEKLF | TRBV4-1 | 13 | TRBJ1-4
ASSPRRTGDYGYT | TRBV6-5 | 13 | TRBJ1-2
ASSRTGNYGYT | TRBV6-5 | 11 | TRBJ1-2
ASSWPGQAKETQY | TRBV5-8 | 13 | TRBJ2-5
ASSLVLAGGPGDNEQY | TRBV5-1 | 16 | TRBJ2-7
ASSGSSFAVWGKGETQY | TRBV2 | 17 | TRBJ2-5
ASSSTTGTSSYNEQF | TRBV7-6 | 15 | TRBJ2-1
ASSSGTGMIAAF | TRBV6-5 | 12 | TRBJ1-1
ASSEPTANTGELF | TRBV10-1 | 13 | TRBJ2-2